This T cell receptor beta chain is drawn from a study of beta chain features in type 1 diabetes. Trimming took 2 bases from V and 2 from J, leaving 15 bases between them. Germline values: CDR1 SEHNR, CDR2 FQNEAQ (reference sequence). There are 17 residues in the CDR3. Investigators reverse transcribed all isolated RNA, so they sequenced expressed TCRB transcripts. Method: immunoSEQ multiplex PCR; TCRdb's copy keeps in-frame clones and lacks some. The sample has 250,000 to 350,000 clones, 14% seen once. This TCR came from a man aged 30 to 45 in good health. The chain has TRBV7-9 and TRBJ2-2; D call uncertain. Material: central memory CD4+ T cells from blood. The CDR3 sequence: CASSLISQMGNTGELFF. The CDR3 region has the DNA TGTGCCAGCAGCTTAATCTCCCAGATGGGAAACACCGGGGAGCTGTTTTTT. Variable domain in full (rest from reference TRBV7-9 and TRBJ2-2): DTGVSQNPRHKITKRGQNVTFRCDPISEHNRLYWYRQTLGQGPEFLTYFQNEAQLEKSRLLSDRFSAERPKGSFSTLEIQRTEQGDSAMYLCASSLISQMGNTGELFFGEGSRLTVL.